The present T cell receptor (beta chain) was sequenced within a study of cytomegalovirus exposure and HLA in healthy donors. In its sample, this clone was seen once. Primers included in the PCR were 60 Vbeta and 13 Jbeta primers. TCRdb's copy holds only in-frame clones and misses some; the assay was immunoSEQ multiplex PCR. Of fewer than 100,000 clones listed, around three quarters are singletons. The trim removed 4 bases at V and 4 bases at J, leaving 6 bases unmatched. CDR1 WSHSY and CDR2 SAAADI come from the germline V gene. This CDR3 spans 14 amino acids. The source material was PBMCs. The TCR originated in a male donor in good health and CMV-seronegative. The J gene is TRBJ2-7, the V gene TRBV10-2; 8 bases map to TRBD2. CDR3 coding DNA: TGCGCCAGCAGTGTGGCGGGAGGAGGGTACGAGCAGTACTTC. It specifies CASSVAGGGYEQYF.